The 22 T cell receptor beta chains in this list originate from one sample, sequenced in a study of T cells after yellow fever vaccination. In TCRdb, the 5' RACE reads were re-called with MiXCR into one record per CDR3 protein. The table records 300,000 or so distinct CDR3 sequences, 7% to 10% of them present only once. Sequencing used PBMCs, obtained 45 days after the first yellow fever vaccination. Every receptor here comes from a man aged 18 to 29 who received the YFV17D yellow fever vaccine.

The V and J genes are TRBV20-1 and TRBJ2-4; TRBD2 aligns across 7 bases. The CDR3 contains 16 residues. Germline CDR1 DFQATT, CDR2 SNEGSKA (reference sequence). The ends lost 0 bases at V and 1 base at J; junction bases unmatched: 6. Here the CDR3 DNA reads TGCAGTGCTAGAGATCCCTCCGGGGGGGCCAAAAACATTCAGTACTTC. The encoded protein is CSARDPSGGAKNIQYF.

At least ten counts were recorded for this clonotype. V usage is TRBV12-3 or TRBV12-4 and J usage is TRBJ1-2; 9 bases fit TRBD1. The V and J ends lost 5 bases and 6 bases, in that order; junction bases with no gene match: 4. The CDR3 totals 13 residues. The CDR3 bases are TGTGCCAGCAGTCCCACAGGGGGCAATGGCTACACCTTC. This translates into CASSPTGGNGYTF.

CDR3 coding DNA: TGCGCCAGCTATCCCTACCCGGACAGGGCAAACACTGAAGCTTTCTTT. Its protein product is CASYPYPDRANTEAFF. This chain uses TRBV5-1 with TRBJ1-1; 8 bases fit TRBD1. Germline CDR1 SGHRS, CDR2 YFSETQ. The CDR3 loop spans 16 amino acids. V gave up 7 bases and J gave up 2 bases; unmatched junction bases: 13.

This clonotype has ten or more counts. This CDR3 is CASSLGNRETQYF. The CDR3 DNA sequence: TGTGCCAGCAGCTTAGGGAACCGGGAGACCCAGTACTTC. The chain employs TRBV7-2 and TRBJ2-5; D gene unclear. Per germline, CDR1 SGHTA and CDR2 FQGNSA. The V and J ends lost 1 base and 5 bases respectively, with 8 bases between them. This CDR3 is 13 amino acids long.

The rearrangement links TRBV4-1 to TRBJ1-2; D gene unclear. Trimming left V 0 bases short and J 1 base short, with 15 bases between. CDR1 MGHRA and CDR2 YSYEKL come from the germline V gene. This CDR3 is 17 amino acids long. The CDR3 nucleotides read TGCGCCAGCAGCCAAGATGCAGTGGAGGTCTATAACTATGGCTACACCTTC. Amino acid sequence: CASSQDAVEVYNYGYTF.

The CDR3 DNA follows: TGTGCCAGCAGCTTAGGTTGGGGGCCGCGTCGCTCTGGAAACACCATATATTTT. This encodes CASSLGWGPRRSGNTIYF. This chain joins TRBV7-8 and TRBJ1-3; D is possibly TRBD1 (6 bases). The V end was cut by 1 base, the J end by 0 bases, with 16 bases between. There are 18 residues in the CDR3. The germline V gene has CDR1 SGHVS and CDR2 FQNEAQ.

The chain links TRBV20-1 to TRBJ2-7; 10 bases map to TRBD1. Per germline, CDR1 DFQATT and CDR2 SNEGSKA (reference sequence). This CDR3 has 15 amino acids. Unmatched junction bases numbered 6, after V lost 4 bases and J lost 0 bases. The CDR3 sequence is CSATPGTGVSYEQYF. CDR3 nucleotides: TGCAGTGCTACCCCCGGGACAGGGGTCTCCTACGAGCAGTACTTC.

This chain links TRBV5-1 with TRBJ2-2; no clear D gene. From germline, CDR1 is SGHRS and CDR2 YFSETQ. The CDR3 is 14 residues long. The V gene lost 4 bases and the J gene lost 5 bases, with 12 bases spanning the gap. This CDR3 is CASSPGGWTGELFF. The DNA for the CDR3 is TGCGCCAGCAGCCCGGGTGGTTGGACCGGGGAGCTGTTTTTT.

This clonotype turned up a few times. CDR3: CASSSMGGKETQYF. As DNA, the CDR3 is TGTGCCAGCAGCTCGATGGGGGGGAAAGAGACCCAGTACTTC. J is TRBJ2-5 and V is TRBV5-8, with 7 bases fitting TRBD2. The CDR3 spans 14 residues. Per the germline V gene, CDR1 is SGHTS and CDR2 is YDEGEE. The V and J ends lost 3 bases and 3 bases, in that order; junction bases with no gene match: 5.

This chain uses TRBV19 with TRBJ2-3; 7 bases align to TRBD1. Losses at the gene ends were 5 bases for V and 5 bases for J; bases not matched to a gene: 16. The CDR3 length is 17 residues. CDR1 is LNHDA, CDR2 SQIVND, per germline (reference sequence). The CDR3 region is CASSLPTGWGSEDTQYF. The CDR3 DNA reads TGTGCCAGTAGTCTCCCGACAGGGTGGGGATCGGAAGATACGCAGTATTTT. Looking up the rest from reference TRBV19 and TRBJ2-3 gives the full variable domain: DGGITQSPKYLFRKEGQNVTLSCEQNLNHDAMYWYRQDPGQGLRLIYYSQIVNDFQKGDIAEGYSVSREKKESFPLTVTSAQKNPTAFYLCASSLPTGWGSEDTQYFGPGTRLTVL.

This clonotype was observed a few times. The V call is TRBV7-2, the J call TRBJ2-5, with D perhaps matching TRBD2 (5 bases). V was shortened by 1 base and J by 6 bases, with 12 bases between the two germline ends. The CDR3 covers 14 residues. Germline lookup yields CDR1 SGHTA and CDR2 FQGNSA. CDR3 coding DNA: TGTGCCAGCAGCTTAGATGCCGGGGAAAAGACCCAGTACTTC. Residues: CASSLDAGEKTQYF.

A word on this clonotype: Just one base apart from a much larger clone, this may be a read error. V usage is TRBV9 and J usage is TRBJ2-5; 7 bases fit TRBD1. V dropped 4 bases and J dropped 2; count of bases not matched to a gene: 2. The CDR3 is 13 residues long. The germline CDR1 and CDR2 sequences are SGDLS and YYNGEE. The CDR3 spells CASSIQGQETQYF. CDR3 DNA: TGTGCCAGCAGCATACAGGGGCAAGAGACCCAGTACTTC.

CDR3 loop: CASSLPTYGRRNAEAFF. The CDR3 DNA reads as TGTGCCAGCAGCTTGCCTACTTATGGACGGCGAAACGCTGAAGCTTTCTTT. The J gene is TRBJ1-1, the V gene TRBV5-4, with D unresolved. V lost 1 base to trimming and J lost 6 bases, with 22 bases between them. This CDR3 spans 17 amino acids. Germline V gene sequence: CDR1 SGHNT, CDR2 YYREEE (reference sequence).

V usage is TRBV7-2 and J usage is TRBJ1-4; possibly TRBD1 for D (5 bases). V was clipped by 4 bases and J by 5 bases, with 17 bases between them. This CDR3 is built from 16 residues. Germline-derived CDR1 and CDR2 are SGHTA and FQGNSA. CDR3 residues: CASSWKGIRWNEKLFF. The CDR3, as DNA: TGTGCCAGCAGCTGGAAGGGGATCAGGTGGAATGAAAAACTGTTTTTT.

This clonotype was found many times. The J gene is TRBJ2-7, the V gene TRBV9; 7 nucleotides match TRBD1. With 8 bases clipped from V and 3 bases from J, the junction kept 14 bases outside the gene matches. The germline CDR1 and CDR2 sequences are SGDLS and YYNGEE. CDR3 length: 15 amino acids. CDR3: CAREGDSYGYYEQYF. In DNA, the CDR3 is TGTGCCAGGGAAGGGGACAGCTATGGATACTACGAGCAGTACTTC.

The chain has TRBV7-6 and TRBJ2-5; 13 nucleotides match TRBD2. Trimming at V came to 5 bases and at J to 5 bases, leaving 5 bases not matched to a gene. Germline V gene sequence: CDR1 SGHVS, CDR2 FNYEAQ. The CDR3 contains 15 residues. CDR3 loop: CASSRLAGGGETQYF. CDR3 sequence (DNA): TGTGCCAGCAGCCGACTAGCGGGGGGAGGTGAGACCCAGTACTTC.

Only a few counts were recorded for this clonotype. This chain connects TRBV11-2 to TRBJ2-1, with 8 bases matching TRBD1. The CDR3 length is 17 residues. Germline assignment: CDR1 SGHAT and CDR2 FQNNGV. V lost 4 bases and J lost 2; bases outside the gene matches: 10. The CDR3 DNA sequence: TGTGCCAGCAGCTCCCCGGCATCGGGACAGGCCTACAATGAGCAGTTCTTC. Translated: CASSSPASGQAYNEQFF.

This clonotype was seen a handful of times. This chain links TRBV20-1 with TRBJ1-6; 8 nucleotides align to TRBD1. Germline trimming cut 6 bases from V and 14 bases from J; bases unmatched to any gene: 15. CDR1 and CDR2 (germline): DFQATT, SNEGSKA (reference sequence). This CDR3 spans 14 amino acids. The DNA for the CDR3 is TGCAGTGCCAGATTAAAAGGACAGGGTTTCACCCTCCACTTT. Encoded protein: CSARLKGQGFTLHF.

The genes are TRBV11-2 and TRBJ2-2; 8 nucleotides line up with TRBD1. This CDR3 is built from 16 residues. After removal of 6 bases from V and 1 base from J, the junction contained 7 bases not matched to a gene. Germline V gene lookup returns CDR1 SGHAT and CDR2 FQNNGV. CDR3 in amino acids: CASRVTGTGNTGELFF. Written as DNA, the CDR3 is TGTGCCAGCAGGGTAACCGGGACAGGGAACACCGGGGAGCTGTTTTTT.

This clonotype appeared a few times. In DNA, the CDR3 is TGTGCCAGCAGTCCCGACCCCCGATCCGGGACAGAATATGAAAAACTGTTTTTT. It translates to CASSPDPRSGTEYEKLFF. V and J are TRBV6-1 and TRBJ1-4; 7 nucleotides align to TRBD1. V lost 5 bases to trimming and J lost 6 bases; unmatched junction nucleotides: 18. CDR1 is MNHNS and CDR2 is SASEGT in the germline V gene. This CDR3 region has 18 residues.

The chain joins TRBV11-2 to TRBJ1-6; the D gene is possibly TRBD1 (6 bases). V shed 7 bases and J shed 10 bases, with 17 bases lying between them. CDR1 and CDR2 (germline): SGHAT, FQNNGV. This CDR3 comprises 14 residues. The CDR3 is CASNPGAGDSPLHF. In DNA, the CDR3 is TGTGCCAGCAACCCGGGGGCAGGGGACTCACCCCTCCACTTT.

The rearrangement links TRBV12-3 or TRBV12-4 to TRBJ2-5; 7 bases map to TRBD1. The junction had 5 bases not matched to a gene; V was cut back by 7 bases and J by 0 bases. The CDR3 is made up of 14 amino acids. The CDR3: CASNPGQDQETQYF. The CDR3 nucleotides are TGTGCCAGCAATCCTGGACAGGACCAAGAGACCCAGTACTTC.